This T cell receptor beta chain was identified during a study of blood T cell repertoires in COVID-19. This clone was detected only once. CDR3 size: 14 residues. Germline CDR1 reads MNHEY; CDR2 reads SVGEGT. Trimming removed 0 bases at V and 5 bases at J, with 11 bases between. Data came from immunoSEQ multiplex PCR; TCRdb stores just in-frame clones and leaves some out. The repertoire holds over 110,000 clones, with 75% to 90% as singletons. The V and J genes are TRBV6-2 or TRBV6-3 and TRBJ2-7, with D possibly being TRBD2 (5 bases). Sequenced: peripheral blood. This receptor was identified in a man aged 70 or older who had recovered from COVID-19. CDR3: CASSYSAGGHEQYF. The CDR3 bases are TGTGCCAGCAGTTACTCGGCGGGCGGCCACGAGCAGTACTTC.